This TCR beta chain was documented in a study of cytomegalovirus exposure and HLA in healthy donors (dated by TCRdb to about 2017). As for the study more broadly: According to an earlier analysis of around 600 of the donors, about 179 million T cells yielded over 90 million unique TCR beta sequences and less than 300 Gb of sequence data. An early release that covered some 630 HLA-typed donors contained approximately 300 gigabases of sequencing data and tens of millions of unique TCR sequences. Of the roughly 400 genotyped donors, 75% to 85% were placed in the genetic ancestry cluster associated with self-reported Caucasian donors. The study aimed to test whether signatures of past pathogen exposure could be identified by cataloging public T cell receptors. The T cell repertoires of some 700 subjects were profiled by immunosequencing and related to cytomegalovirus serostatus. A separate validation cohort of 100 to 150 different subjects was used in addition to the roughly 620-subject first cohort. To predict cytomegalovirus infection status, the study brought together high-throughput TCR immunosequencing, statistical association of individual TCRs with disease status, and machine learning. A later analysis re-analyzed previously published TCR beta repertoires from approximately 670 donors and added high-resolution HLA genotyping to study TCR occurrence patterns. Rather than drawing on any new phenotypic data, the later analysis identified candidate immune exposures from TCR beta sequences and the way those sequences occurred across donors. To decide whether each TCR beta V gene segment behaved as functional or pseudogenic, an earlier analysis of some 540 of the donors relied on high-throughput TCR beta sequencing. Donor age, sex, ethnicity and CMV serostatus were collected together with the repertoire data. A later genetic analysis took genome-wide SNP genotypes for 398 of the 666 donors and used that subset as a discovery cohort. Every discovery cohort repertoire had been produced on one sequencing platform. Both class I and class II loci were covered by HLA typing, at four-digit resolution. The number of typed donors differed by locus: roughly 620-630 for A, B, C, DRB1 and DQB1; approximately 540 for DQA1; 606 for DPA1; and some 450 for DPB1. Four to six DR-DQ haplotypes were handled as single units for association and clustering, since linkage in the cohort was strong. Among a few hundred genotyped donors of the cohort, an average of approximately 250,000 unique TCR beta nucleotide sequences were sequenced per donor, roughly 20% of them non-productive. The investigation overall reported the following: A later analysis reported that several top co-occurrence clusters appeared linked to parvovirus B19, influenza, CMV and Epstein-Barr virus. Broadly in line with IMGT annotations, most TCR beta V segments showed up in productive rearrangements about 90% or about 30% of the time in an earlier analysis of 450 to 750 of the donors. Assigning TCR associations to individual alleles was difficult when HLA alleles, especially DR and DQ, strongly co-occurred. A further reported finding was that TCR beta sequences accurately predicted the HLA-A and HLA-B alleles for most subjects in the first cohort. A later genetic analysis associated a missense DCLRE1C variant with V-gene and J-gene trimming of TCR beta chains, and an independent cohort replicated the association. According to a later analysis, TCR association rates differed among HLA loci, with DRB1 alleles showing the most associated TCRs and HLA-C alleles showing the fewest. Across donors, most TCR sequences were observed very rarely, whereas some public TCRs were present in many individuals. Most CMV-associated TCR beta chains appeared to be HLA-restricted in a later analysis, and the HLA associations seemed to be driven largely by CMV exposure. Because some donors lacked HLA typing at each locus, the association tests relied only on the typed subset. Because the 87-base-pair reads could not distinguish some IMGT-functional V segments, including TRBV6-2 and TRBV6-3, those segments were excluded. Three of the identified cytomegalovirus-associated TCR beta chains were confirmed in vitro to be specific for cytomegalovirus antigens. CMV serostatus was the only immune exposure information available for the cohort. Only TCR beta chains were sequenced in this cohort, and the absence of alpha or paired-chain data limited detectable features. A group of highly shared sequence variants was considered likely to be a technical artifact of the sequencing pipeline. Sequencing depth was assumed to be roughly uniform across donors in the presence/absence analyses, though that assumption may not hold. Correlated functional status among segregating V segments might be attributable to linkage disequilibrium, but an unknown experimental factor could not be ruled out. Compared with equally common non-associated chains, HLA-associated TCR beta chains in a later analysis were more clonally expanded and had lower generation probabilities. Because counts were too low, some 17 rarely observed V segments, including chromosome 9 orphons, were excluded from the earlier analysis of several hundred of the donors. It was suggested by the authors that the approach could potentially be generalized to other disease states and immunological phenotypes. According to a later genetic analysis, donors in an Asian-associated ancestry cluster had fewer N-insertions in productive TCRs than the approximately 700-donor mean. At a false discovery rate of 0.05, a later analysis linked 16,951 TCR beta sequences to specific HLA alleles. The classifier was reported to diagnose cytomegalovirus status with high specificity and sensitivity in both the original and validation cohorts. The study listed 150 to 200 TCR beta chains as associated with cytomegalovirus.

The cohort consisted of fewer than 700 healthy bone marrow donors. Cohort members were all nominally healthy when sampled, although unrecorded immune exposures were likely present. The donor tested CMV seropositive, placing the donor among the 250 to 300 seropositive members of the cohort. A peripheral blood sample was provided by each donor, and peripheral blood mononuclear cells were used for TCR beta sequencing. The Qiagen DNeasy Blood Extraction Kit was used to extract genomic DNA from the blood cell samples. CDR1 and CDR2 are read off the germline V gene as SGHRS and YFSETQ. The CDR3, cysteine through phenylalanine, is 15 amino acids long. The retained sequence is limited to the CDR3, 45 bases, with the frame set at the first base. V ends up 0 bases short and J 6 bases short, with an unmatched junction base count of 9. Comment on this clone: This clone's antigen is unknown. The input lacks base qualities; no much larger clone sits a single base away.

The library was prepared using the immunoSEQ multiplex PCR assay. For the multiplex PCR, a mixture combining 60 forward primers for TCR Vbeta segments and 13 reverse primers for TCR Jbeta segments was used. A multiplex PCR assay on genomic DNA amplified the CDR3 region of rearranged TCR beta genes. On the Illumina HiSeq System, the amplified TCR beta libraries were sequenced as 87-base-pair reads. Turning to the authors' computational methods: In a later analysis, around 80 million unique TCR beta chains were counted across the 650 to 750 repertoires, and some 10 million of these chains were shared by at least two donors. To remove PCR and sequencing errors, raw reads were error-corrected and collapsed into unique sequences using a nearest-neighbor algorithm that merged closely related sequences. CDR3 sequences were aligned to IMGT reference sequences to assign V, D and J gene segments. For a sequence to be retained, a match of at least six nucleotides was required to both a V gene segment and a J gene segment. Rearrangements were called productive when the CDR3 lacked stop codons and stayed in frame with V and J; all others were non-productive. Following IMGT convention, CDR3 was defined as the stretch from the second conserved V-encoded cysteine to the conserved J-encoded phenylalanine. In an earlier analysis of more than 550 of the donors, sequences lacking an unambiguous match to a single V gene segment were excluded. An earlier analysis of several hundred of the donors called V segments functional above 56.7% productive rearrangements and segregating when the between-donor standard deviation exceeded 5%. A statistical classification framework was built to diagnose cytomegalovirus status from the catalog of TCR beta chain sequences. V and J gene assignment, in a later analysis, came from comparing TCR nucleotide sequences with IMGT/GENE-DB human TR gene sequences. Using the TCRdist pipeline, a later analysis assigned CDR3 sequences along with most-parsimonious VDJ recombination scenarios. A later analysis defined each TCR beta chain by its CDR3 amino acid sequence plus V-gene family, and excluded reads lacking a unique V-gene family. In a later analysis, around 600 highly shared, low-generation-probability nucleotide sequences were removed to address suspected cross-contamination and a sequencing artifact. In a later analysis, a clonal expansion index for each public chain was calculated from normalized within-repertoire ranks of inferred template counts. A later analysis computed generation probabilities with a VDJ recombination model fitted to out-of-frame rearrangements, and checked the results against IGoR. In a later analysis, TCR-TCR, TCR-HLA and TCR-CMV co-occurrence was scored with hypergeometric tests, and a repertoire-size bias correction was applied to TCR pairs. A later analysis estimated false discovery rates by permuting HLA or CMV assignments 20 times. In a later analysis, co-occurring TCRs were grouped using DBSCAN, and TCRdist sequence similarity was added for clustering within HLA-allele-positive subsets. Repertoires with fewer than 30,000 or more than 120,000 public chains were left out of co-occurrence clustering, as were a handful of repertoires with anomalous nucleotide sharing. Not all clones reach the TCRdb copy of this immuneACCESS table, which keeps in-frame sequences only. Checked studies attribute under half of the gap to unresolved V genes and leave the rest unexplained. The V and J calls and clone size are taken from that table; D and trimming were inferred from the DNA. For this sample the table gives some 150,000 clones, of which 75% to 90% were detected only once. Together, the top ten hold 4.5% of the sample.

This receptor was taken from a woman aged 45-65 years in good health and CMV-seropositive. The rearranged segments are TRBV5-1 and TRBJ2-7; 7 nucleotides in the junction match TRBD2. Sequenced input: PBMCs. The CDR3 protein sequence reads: CASSLAGSTGGEQYF. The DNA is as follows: TGCGCCAGCAGCTTGGCCGGGTCAACGGGGGGCGAGCAGTACTTC.